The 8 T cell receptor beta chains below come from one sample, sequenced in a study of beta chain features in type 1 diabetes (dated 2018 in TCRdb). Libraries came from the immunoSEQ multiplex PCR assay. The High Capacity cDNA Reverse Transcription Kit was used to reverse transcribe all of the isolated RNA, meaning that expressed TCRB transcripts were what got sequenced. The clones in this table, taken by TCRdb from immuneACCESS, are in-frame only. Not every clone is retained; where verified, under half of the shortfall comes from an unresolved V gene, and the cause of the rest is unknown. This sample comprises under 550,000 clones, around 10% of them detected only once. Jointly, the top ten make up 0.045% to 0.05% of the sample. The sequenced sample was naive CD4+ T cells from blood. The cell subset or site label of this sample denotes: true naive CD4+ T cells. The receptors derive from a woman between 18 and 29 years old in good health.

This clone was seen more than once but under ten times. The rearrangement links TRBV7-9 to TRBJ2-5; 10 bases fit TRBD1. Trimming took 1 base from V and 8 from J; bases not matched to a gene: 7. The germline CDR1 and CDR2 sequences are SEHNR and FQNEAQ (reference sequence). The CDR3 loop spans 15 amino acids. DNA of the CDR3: TGTGCCAGCAGCTTAGACTCGACAGGGGGCGTAACCCAGTACTTC. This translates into CASSLDSTGGVTQYF.

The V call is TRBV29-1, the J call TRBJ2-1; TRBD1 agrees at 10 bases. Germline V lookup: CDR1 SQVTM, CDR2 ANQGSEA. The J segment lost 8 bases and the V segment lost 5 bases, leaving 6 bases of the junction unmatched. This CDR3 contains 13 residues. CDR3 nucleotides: TGCAGCGTTTCGACAGGGGGCGTCTATGAGCAGTTCTTC. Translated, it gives CSVSTGGVYEQFF.

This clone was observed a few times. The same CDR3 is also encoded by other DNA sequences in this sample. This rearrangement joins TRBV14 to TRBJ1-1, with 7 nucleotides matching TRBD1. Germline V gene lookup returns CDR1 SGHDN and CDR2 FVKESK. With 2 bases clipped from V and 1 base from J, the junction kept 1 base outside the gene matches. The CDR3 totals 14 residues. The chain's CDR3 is CASSQRTGNTEAFF. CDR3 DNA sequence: TGTGCCAGCAGCCAAAGGACAGGGAACACTGAAGCTTTCTTT.

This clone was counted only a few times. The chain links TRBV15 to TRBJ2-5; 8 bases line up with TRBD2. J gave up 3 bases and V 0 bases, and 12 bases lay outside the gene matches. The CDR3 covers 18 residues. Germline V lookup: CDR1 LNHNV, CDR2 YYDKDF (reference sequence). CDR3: CATSRDWTSAGAKETQYF. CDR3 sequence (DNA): TGTGCCACCAGCAGAGATTGGACTTCAGCGGGGGCAAAAGAGACCCAGTACTTC.

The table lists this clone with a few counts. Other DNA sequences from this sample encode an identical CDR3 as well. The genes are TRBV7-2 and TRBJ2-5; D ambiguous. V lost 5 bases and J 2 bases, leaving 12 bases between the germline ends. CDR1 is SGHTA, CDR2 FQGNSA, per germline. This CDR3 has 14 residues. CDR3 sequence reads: CASSPAAVQETQYF. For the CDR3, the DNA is TGTGCCAGCAGCCCGGCCGCGGTGCAAGAGACCCAGTACTTC.

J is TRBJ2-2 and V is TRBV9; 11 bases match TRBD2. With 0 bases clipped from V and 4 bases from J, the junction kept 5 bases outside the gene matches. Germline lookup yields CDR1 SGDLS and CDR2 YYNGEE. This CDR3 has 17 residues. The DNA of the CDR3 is TGTGCCAGCAGCGTAGCTACTAGCGGGAGTGGCACCGGGGAGCTGTTTTTT. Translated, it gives CASSVATSGSGTGELFF.

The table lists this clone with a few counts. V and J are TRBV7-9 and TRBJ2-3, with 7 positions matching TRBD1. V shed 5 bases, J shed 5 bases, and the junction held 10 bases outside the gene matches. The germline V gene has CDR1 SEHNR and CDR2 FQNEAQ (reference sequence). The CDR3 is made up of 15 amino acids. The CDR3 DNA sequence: TGTGCCAGCAGCACCGCGACAGGGTTAGGAGATACGCAGTATTTT. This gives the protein CASSTATGLGDTQYF.

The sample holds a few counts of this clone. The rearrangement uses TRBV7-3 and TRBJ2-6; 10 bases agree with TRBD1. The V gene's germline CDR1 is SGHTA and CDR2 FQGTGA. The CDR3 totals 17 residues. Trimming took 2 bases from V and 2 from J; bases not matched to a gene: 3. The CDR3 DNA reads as TGTGCCAGCAGCTTACTGGGGACAGGGGCTGGGGCCAACGTCCTGACTTTC. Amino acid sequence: CASSLLGTGAGANVLTF.